This TCR beta chain was documented in a study of blood T cells in healthy people across ages (dated by TCRdb to 2015 to 2017). With regard to the full study: In model experiments, template switching captured about one uniquely barcoded TCR beta cDNA molecule for every two T cells. The study measured age-related changes in TCR beta repertoire diversity using deep sequencing normalized with unique cDNA molecular identifiers. Two additional independent replicas of 1 million unique cDNA reads from the same blood draw were analyzed for two donors (one aged 18 to 30 and one aged 80 or older). The donors were split into four age groups: young (average roughly 15 years), middle-aged (39), aged (about 56) and long-lived (roughly 88). To avoid experimental bias, donors of different ages were spread randomly across the sequencing lanes. Study-level results and caveats: Observed TCR beta diversity per million T cells fell roughly linearly with age, and a significant reduction was already apparent by age approximately 41. Conclusive comparison of naive and antigen-experienced compartments was prevented by the profiling of bulk unsorted PBMCs. The percentage of naive T cells measured by flow cytometry correlated strongly with observed TCR beta diversity. The CMV infection status of donors was not known, potentially confounding age-related changes in expanded clonotypes. Estimates of total diversity based on one million sequenced T cells were regarded as lower bounds and as underestimates. Compared with the aged group, more naive CD4+ T cells, fewer expanded clones and increased TCR diversity were shown by the long-lived group, suggesting age selection.

The germline V gene (reference sequence) yields DFQATT for CDR1 and SNEGSKA for CDR2. A distance of 10 bases separates the germline ends of V and J, which lose 0 bases and 2 bases respectively. Including cysteine and phenylalanine, the CDR3 has 14 amino acids. Just the 42-base CDR3 DNA is kept, in frame starting at base 1. With regard to this clonotype: Its recognized antigen is unknown. There are no base qualities to consult, and no much larger clone falls within one base.

Library preparation employed 5' RACE. Data came from an Illumina HiSeq 2500. A second PCR of about 6 to 12 cycles was performed with a sample-barcoded 5' primer and a J-beta primer mix. A template-switch 5' adaptor carrying 12 random nucleotides introduced a unique molecular identifier onto each TCR beta cDNA molecule. Each sample yielded at least 2.5 million CDR3-containing paired-end reads. First-strand cDNA was synthesized from all RNA with the Mint cDNA synthesis kit, primed by a TRBC-specific oligonucleotide. Following uracil-DNA glycosylase treatment, a first 18-cycle PCR with universal primers M1SS and BC2_uni_R was performed on all cDNA. As for the authors' bioinformatics: Normalization of each sample was performed by random selection of 1 million high-quality reads, each carrying a distinct molecular identifier. Instead of being binned into consensus sequences, reads that shared molecular identifiers were thrown out. MiTCR, with a Q25 quality threshold and the strictest error-elimination algorithm, was used for CDR3 identification, clonotype clustering and error correction. A nonparametric unseen species model using Euler transformation provided a lower-bound estimate of total TCR beta diversity. TCRdb reworked the public reads: Q25 trimming with fastp, MiXCR clone assembly, productive beta chains retained. Under each unique CDR3 protein, matching rows form one entry showing the most common genes and DNA. The V and J calls come from TCRdb's annotation, not from the publication. Within this sample are 1.5 million to 2 million distinct CDR3 sequences, with 40% to 55% of them counted one time only. Roughly 2% of the sample rests with the top ten.

Donors were a few dozen systemically healthy Caucasian individuals from Russia aged roughly 6 to 100 years. Approximately 9.3 milliliters of peripheral blood were collected from each donor into EDTA-treated Vacutainer tubes. PBMCs were isolated by Ficoll-Paque density-gradient centrifugation, with at least 6.5 million obtained per sample. Trizol reagent was used to extract total RNA from the PBMCs, yielding at least 5 micrograms per sample. The percentages of naive CD45RAhigh/CD27high T cells were determined by flow cytometry on a PBMC aliquot from every donor. Sequencing used blood. This TCR was recovered from a middle-aged woman in good health. The receptor chain draws on TRBV20-1 and TRBJ1-2, with TRBD1 tentatively as D gene (5 bases match). The CDR3 in this case is CSARDEGKNYGYTF. The DNA reads TGCAGTGCTAGAGATGAGGGGAAGAACTATGGCTACACCTTC.